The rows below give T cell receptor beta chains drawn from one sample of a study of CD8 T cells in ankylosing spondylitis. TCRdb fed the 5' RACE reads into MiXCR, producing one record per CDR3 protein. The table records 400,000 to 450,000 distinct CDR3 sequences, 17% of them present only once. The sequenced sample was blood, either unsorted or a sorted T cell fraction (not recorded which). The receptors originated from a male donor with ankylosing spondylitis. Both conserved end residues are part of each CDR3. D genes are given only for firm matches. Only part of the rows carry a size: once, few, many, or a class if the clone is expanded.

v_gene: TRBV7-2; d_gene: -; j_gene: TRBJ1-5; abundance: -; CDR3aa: CASSLSVGGNQPQHF; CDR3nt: TGTGCCAGCAGCTTATCGGTTGGGGGCAATCAGCCCCAGCATTTT
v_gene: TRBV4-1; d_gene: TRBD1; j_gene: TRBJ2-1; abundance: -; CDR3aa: CASSPRTGTNEQFF; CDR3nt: TGCGCCAGCAGCCCACGGACAGGGACCAATGAGCAGTTCTTC
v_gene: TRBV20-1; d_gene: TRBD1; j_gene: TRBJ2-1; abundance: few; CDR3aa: CSADPDRVRDNEQFF; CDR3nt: TGCAGTGCTGATCCGGACAGGGTCCGGGACAATGAGCAGTTCTTC
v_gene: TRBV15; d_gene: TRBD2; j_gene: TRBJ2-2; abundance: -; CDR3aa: CATSRDQGRAGNTGELFF; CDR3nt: TGTGCCACCAGCAGAGATCAAGGGAGGGCAGGAAACACCGGGGAGCTGTTTTTT
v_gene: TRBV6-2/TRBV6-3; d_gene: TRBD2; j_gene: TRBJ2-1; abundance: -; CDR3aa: CASTRTRSGSGSYNEQFF; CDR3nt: TGTGCCAGCACTCGAACCCGTAGCGGGAGCGGCTCCTACAATGAGCAGTTCTTC
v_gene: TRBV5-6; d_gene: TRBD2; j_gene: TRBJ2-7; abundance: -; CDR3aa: CASSLGTSGSVGYF; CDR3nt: TGTGCCAGCAGCTTGGGGACTAGCGGGAGCGTGGGATACTTC
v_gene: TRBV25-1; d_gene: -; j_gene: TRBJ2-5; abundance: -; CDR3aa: CASSEFWEPSAETQYF; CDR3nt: TGTGCCAGCAGTGAATTTTGGGAACCCTCCGCAGAGACCCAGTACTTC
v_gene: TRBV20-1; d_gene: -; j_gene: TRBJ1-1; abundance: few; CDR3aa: CSARWGGTEAFF; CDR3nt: TGCAGTGCTAGATGGGGGGGAACTGAAGCTTTCTTT
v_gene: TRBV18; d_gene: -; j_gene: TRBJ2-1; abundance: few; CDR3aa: CASSPFDEAPYNEQFF; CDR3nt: TGTGCCAGCTCACCATTCGACGAAGCCCCTTACAATGAGCAGTTCTTC
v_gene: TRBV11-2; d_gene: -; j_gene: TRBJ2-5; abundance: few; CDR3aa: CASSLDGAGEETQYF; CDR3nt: TGTGCCAGCAGCTTAGATGGAGCAGGGGAAGAGACCCAGTACTTC
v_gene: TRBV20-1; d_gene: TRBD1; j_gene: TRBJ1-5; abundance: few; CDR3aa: CSARPDRGESQPQHF; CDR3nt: TGCAGTGCTAGACCGGACAGGGGGGAGAGTCAGCCCCAGCATTTT
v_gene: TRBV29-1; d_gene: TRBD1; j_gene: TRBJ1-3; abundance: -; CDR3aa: CSVEDTGTGLNTIYF; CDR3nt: TGCAGCGTTGAAGACACCGGGACAGGATTAAACACCATATATTTT
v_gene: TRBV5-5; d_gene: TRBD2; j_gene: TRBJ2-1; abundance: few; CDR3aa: CASSFSGGANEQFF; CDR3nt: TGTGCCAGCAGCTTTAGCGGGGGGGCCAATGAGCAGTTCTTC
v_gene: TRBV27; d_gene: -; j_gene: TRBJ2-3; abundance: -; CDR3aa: CASSLPPGRGDADTQYF; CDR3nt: TGTGCCAGCAGTTTGCCTCCCGGCAGGGGAGATGCAGATACGCAGTATTTT
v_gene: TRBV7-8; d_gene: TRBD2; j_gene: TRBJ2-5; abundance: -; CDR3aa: CASSPRGGTSGNLQETQYF; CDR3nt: TGTGCCAGCAGCCCGAGAGGCGGGACTAGCGGAAATTTACAAGAGACCCAGTACTTC
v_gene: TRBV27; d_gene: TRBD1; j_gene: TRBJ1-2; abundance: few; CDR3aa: CASRRQQGVGGYTF; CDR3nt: TGTGCCAGCAGGCGCCAACAGGGGGTAGGGGGCTACACCTTC
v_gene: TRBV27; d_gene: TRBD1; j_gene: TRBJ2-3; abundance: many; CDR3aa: CASSLKQGVDTQYF; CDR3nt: TGTGCCAGCAGTTTAAAACAGGGGGTAGATACGCAGTATTTT
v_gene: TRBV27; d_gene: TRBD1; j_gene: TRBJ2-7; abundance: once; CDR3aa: CASSVDRATSYEQYF; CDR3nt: TGTGCCAGCAGTGTAGACAGGGCGACCTCCTACGAGCAGTACTTC
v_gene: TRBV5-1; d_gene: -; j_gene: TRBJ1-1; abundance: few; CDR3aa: CASSFLGDLGTEAFF; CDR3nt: TGCGCCAGCAGCTTCCTTGGTGATCTGGGCACTGAAGCTTTCTTT
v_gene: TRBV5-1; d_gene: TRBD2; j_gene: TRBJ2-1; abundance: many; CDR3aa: CASSLVTSGNNEQFF; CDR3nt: TGCGCCAGCAGCTTGGTTACTAGCGGGAACAATGAGCAGTTCTTC
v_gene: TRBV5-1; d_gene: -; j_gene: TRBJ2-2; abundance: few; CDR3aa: CASSLDGSNTGELFF; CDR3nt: TGCGCCAGCAGCTTGGACGGTTCCAACACCGGGGAGCTGTTTTTT
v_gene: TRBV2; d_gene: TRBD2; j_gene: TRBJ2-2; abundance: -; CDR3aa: CASSRLAGVDLTGELFF; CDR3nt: TGTGCCAGCAGTCGACTAGCGGGAGTGGATTTAACCGGGGAGCTGTTTTTT
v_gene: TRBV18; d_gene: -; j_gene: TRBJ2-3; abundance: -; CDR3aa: CASSPLASGPQDTQYF; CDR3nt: TGTGCCAGCTCACCACTGGCAAGCGGACCCCAAGATACGCAGTATTTT
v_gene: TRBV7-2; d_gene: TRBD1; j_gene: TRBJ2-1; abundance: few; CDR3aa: CASSASQGGLNEQFF; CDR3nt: TGTGCCAGCAGTGCCTCACAGGGGGGACTGAATGAGCAGTTCTTC
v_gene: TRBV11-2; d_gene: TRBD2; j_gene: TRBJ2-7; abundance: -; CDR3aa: CASSFGGLAGGYEQYF; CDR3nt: TGTGCCAGCAGCTTCGGTGGACTAGCGGGGGGCTACGAGCAGTACTTC
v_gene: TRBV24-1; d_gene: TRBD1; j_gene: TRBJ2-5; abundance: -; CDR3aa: CATSDPGQGGTQYF; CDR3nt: TGTGCCACCAGTGACCCCGGACAGGGAGGGACCCAGTACTTC
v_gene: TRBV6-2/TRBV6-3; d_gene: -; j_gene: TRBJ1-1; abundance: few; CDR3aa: CASSYDQAARAFF; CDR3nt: TGTGCCAGCAGTTACGATCAAGCCGCGAGAGCTTTCTTT
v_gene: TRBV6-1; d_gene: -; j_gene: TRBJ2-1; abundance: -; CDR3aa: CASTRSSGDTGYNEQFF; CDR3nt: TGTGCCAGCACCCGAAGCAGTGGGGACACGGGGTACAATGAGCAGTTCTTC
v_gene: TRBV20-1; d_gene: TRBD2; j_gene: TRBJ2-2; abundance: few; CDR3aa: CSATWTSGRANTGELFF; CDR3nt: TGCAGTGCTACCTGGACTAGCGGGAGGGCAAACACCGGGGAGCTGTTTTTT
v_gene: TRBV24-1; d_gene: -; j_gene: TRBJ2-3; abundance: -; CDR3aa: CATSDLRSSTDTQYF; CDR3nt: TGTGCCACCAGTGATTTACGGTCTAGCACAGATACGCAGTATTTT
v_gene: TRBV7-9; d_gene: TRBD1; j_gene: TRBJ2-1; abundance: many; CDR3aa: CASSLGVGSGQINEQFF; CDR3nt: TGTGCCAGCAGCTTAGGTGTGGGCTCGGGACAGATTAATGAGCAGTTCTTC
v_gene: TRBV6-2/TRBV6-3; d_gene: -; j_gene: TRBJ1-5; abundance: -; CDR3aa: CASSYSGGFQPQHF; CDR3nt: TGTGCCAGCAGTTACTCGGGAGGGTTCCAGCCCCAGCATTTT
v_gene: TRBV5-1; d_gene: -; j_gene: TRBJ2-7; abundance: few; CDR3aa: CASSFTGNSGDEQYF; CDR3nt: TGCGCCAGCAGCTTTACAGGGAATAGTGGGGACGAGCAGTACTTC
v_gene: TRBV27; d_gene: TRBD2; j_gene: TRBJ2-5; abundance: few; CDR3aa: CASRNLAGGETQYF; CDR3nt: TGTGCCAGCAGGAACTTAGCGGGGGGGGAGACCCAGTACTTC
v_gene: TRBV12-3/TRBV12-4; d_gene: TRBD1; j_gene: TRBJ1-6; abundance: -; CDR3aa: CASSFGFRGTDNSPLHF; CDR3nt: TGTGCCAGCAGTTTCGGTTTTCGGGGGACAGATAATTCACCCCTCCACTTT
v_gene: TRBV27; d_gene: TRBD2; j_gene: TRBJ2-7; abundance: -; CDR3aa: CASRPMAGGLSYEQYF; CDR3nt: TGTGCCAGCAGGCCGATGGCGGGAGGGCTATCCTACGAGCAGTACTTC
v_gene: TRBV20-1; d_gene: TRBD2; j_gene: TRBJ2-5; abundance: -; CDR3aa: CSASQLRTGLAGLETQYF; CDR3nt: TGCAGTGCTAGCCAACTCCGCACTGGACTAGCGGGACTAGAGACCCAGTACTTC
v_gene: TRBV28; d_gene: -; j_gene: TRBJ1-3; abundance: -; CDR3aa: CASSLGGRHTGNTIYF; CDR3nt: TGTGCCAGCAGTTTGGGAGGCCGACATACTGGAAACACCATATATTTT
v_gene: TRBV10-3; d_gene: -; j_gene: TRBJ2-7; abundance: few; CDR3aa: CAISEGLYEQYF; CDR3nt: TGTGCCATCAGCGAGGGGCTCTACGAGCAGTACTTC
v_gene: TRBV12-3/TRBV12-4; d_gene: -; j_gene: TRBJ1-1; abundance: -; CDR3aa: CASSLSRGGRTEAFF; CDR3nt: TGTGCCAGCAGTTTATCCCGGGGAGGACGCACTGAAGCTTTCTTT
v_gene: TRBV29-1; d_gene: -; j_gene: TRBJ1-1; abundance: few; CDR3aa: CSLRKGENTEAFF; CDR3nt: TGCAGCCTCCGCAAGGGGGAGAACACTGAAGCTTTCTTT
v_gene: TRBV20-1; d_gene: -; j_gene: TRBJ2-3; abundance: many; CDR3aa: CSASGSKGSYF; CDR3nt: TGCAGTGCTAGCGGGAGCAAGGGTTCGTATTTT
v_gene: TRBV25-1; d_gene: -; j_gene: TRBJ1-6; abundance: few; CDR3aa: CASSGATGNNSPLHF; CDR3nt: TGTGCCAGCAGTGGGGCAACAGGGAATAATTCACCCCTCCACTTT
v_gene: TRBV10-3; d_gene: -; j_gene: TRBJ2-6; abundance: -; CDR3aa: CAIRVSGANVLTF; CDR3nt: TGTGCCATTCGCGTCTCTGGGGCCAACGTCCTGACTTTC
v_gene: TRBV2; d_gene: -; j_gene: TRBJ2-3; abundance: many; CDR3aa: CASTRDSTDTQYF; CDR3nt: TGTGCCAGCACGAGAGACAGCACAGATACGCAGTATTTT
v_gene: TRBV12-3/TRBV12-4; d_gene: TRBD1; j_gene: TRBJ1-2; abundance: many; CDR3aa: CASRTGQEVNYGYTF; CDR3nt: TGTGCCAGCAGGACGGGACAGGAAGTTAACTATGGCTACACCTTC
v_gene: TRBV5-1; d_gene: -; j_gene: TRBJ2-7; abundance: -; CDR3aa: CASKPWGDTYEQYF; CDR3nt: TGCGCCAGCAAGCCTTGGGGGGACACCTACGAGCAGTACTTC
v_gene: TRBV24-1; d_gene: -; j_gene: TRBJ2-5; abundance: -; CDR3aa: CATSDRDGQETQYF; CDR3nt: TGTGCCACCAGTGACCGGGACGGTCAAGAGACCCAGTACTTC
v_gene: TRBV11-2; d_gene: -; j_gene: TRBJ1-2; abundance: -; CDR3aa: CASSPPPAAKHPYGYTF; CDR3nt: TGTGCCAGCAGCCCCCCCCCGGCAGCCAAGCACCCATATGGCTACACCTTC
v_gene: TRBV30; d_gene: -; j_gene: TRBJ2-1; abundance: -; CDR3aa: CAWSVQGGGREFF; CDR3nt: TGTGCCTGGAGTGTACAAGGGGGAGGGAGGGAGTTCTTC
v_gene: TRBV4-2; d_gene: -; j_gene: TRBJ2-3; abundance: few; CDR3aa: CASSQRFTDTQYF; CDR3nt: TGTGCCAGCAGCCAAAGATTCACAGATACGCAGTATTTT
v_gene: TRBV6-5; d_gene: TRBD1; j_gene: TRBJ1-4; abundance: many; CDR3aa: CASSYGDRGNEKLFF; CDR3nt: TGTGCCAGCAGTTACGGCGACAGGGGTAATGAAAAACTGTTTTTT
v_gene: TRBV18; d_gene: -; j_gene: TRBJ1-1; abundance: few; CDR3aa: CASSPPNAQGQGTEAFF; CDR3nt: TGTGCCAGCTCACCACCGAACGCCCAAGGGCAGGGCACTGAAGCTTTCTTT
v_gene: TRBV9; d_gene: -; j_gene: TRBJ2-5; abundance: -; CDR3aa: CASSPNPGRETQYF; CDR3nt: TGTGCCAGCAGCCCGAACCCCGGGCGAGAGACCCAGTACTTC
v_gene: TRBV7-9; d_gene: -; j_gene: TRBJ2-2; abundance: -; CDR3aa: CASSPGATYTGELFF; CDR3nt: TGTGCCAGCAGCCCAGGAGCCACGTACACCGGGGAGCTGTTTTTT
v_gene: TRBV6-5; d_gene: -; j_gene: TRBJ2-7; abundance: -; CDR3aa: CASSYRRTLGGGFGPEQYF; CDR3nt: TGTGCCAGCAGTTACCGCCGGACCCTTGGGGGGGGCTTTGGCCCCGAGCAGTACTTC
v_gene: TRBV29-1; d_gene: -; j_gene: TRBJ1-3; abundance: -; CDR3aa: CSVDFGRTGNTIYF; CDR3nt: TGCAGCGTTGATTTCGGGAGGACTGGAAACACCATATATTTT
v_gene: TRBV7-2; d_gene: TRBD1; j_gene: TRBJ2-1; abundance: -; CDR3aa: CASRWTGVYEQFF; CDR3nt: TGTGCCAGCAGATGGACAGGGGTCTATGAGCAGTTCTTC
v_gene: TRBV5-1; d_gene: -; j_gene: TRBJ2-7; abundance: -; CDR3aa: CASSMTGLVNEQYF; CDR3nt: TGCGCCAGCAGCATGACAGGACTTGTGAACGAGCAGTACTTC
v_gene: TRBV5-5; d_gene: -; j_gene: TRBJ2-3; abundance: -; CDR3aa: CASSLQRGLTDTQYF; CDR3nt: TGTGCCAGCAGCTTGCAGAGGGGCCTTACAGATACGCAGTATTTT